The 20 T cell receptor beta chains reported below all come from one sample, sequenced in a study of Tregs in tolerant kidney transplant recipients. No cognate antigen is known for these TCRs. Assay: immunoSEQ multiplex PCR; the TCRdb copy retains only in-frame clones and omits some. The table shows over 3,500 clones, with 45% to 70% occurring only once. The specimen was CD8+ T cells from blood cultured with allogeneic cells. Receptors were obtained from a human donor in good health.

This clone was seen more than once but under ten times. The genes are TRBV30 and TRBJ2-7, with 9 nucleotides matching TRBD1. The V gene's germline CDR1 is GTSNPN and CDR2 SVGIG (reference sequence). The CDR3 is 13 amino acids. V gave up 2 bases and J gave up 5 bases; unmatched junction bases: 4. As DNA, the CDR3 is TGTGCCTGGAGTCGGGACAGGGCCAACGAGCAGTACTTC. It is translated as CAWSRDRANEQYF.

The chain couples TRBV29-1 to TRBJ1-5; TRBD1 agrees at 7 bases. This CDR3 is built from 14 residues. The germline V gene has CDR1 SQVTM and CDR2 ANQGSEA. V gave up 7 bases and J gave up 3 bases; unmatched junction bases: 9. The CDR3 loop is CSAPPGQYNQPQHF. The CDR3 coding sequence is TGCAGCGCCCCACCGGGACAGTACAATCAGCCCCAGCATTTT.

CDR3 in DNA: TGTGCCAGCAGCTCTTCGAACACTGAAGCTTTCTTT. It specifies CASSSSNTEAFF. The chain carries TRBV9 and TRBJ1-1; D remains unclear. Germline V gene data show CDR1 as SGDLS and CDR2 as YYNGEE. Trimming shortened V by 4 bases and J by 1 base, and 5 bases separated the two germline ends. The CDR3 loop spans 12 amino acids.

This chain uses TRBV27 with TRBJ1-1; the D gene is possibly TRBD1 (5 bases). Germline CDR1 reads MNHEY; CDR2 reads SMNVEV (reference sequence). Trimming pared 3 bases from V and 4 bases from J, leaving 12 bases between. The CDR3 length is 14 residues. The CDR3 here is CASSFLGAGTEAFF. CDR3 coding DNA: TGTGCCAGCAGTTTTTTAGGGGCCGGCACTGAAGCTTTCTTT.

The chain is built from TRBV4-1 and TRBJ2-7, with D unclear. The germline CDR1 and CDR2 sequences are MGHRA and YSYEKL. This CDR3 spans 12 amino acids. V lost 1 base and J lost 5, with 6 bases in between. The CDR3 nucleotides read TGCGCCAGCAGCCAAGTCAAGAACGAGCAGTACTTC. It is translated as CASSQVKNEQYF.

This clone has only a few counts. CDR3 amino acids: CASSPLDGRVTRETQYF. CDR3 in DNA: TGTGCCAGTAGTCCCTTGGATGGCAGGGTGACAAGAGAGACCCAGTACTTC. The chain couples TRBV19 to TRBJ2-5; D perhaps matches TRBD1 (5 bases). CDR3 length: 17 amino acids. Trimming removed 5 bases at V and 4 bases at J, with 23 bases between. CDR1 LNHDA and CDR2 SQIVND come from the germline V gene (reference sequence).

This chain joins TRBV13 and TRBJ2-1, with 8 nucleotides matching TRBD2. Germline lookup yields CDR1 PRHDT and CDR2 FYEKMQ (reference sequence). The length of the CDR3 is 15 residues. The V segment lost 4 bases and the J segment 8 bases; nucleotides outside the gene matches: 10. This CDR3 reads CASSSRPSAGDEQFF. CDR3 nucleotide sequence: TGTGCCAGCAGCTCCCGCCCCTCAGCGGGGGATGAGCAGTTCTTC.

This chain links TRBV27 with TRBJ1-1, with unresolved D. Trimming removed 1 base at V and 5 bases at J, with 11 bases between. This CDR3 has 14 amino acids. Germline V gene lookup returns CDR1 MNHEY and CDR2 SMNVEV (reference sequence). As DNA, the CDR3 is TGTGCCAGCAGTTTATATCCGGGTACGACTGAAGCTTTCTTT. Protein sequence: CASSLYPGTTEAFF.

V usage is TRBV7-6 and J usage is TRBJ2-7; D is ambiguous. CDR1 SGHVS and CDR2 FNYEAQ come from the germline V gene. Trimming cost V 5 bases and J 6 bases, with 14 bases left between them. The length of the CDR3 is 13 residues. The CDR3 sequence is CASSGDGSGEQYF. The CDR3 DNA follows: TGTGCCAGCAGCGGTGACGGGTCCGGCGAGCAGTACTTC.

This clone is medium-sized in the sample. The rearrangement uses TRBV5-1 and TRBJ2-1; 11 nucleotides line up with TRBD1. This CDR3 comprises 14 residues. The trim removed 6 bases at V and 2 bases at J, leaving 1 base unmatched. Per germline, CDR1 SGHRS and CDR2 YFSETQ. CDR3 sequence: CASMGQGAYNEQFF. The CDR3 bases are TGCGCCAGCATGGGACAGGGGGCCTACAATGAGCAGTTCTTC.

Only a few counts were recorded for this clone. The chain uses TRBV27 and TRBJ1-2; D is undetermined. The germline V gene has CDR1 MNHEY and CDR2 SMNVEV (reference sequence). V was trimmed by 2 bases and J by 0 bases, leaving 7 bases between them. The CDR3 extends over 14 amino acids. DNA of the CDR3: TGTGCCAGCAGTTTAATCGGAGCTAACTATGGCTACACCTTC. It codes for CASSLIGANYGYTF.

V usage is TRBV6-1 and J usage is TRBJ2-7; 9 nucleotides agree with TRBD2. CDR3 length: 15 residues. Trimming cost V 1 base and J 3 bases; bases outside gene matches: 4. Germline loops: CDR1 MNHNS, CDR2 SASEGT. The DNA of the CDR3 is TGTGCCAGCAGTGAAGGACTAGCGGATCTCTACGAGCAGTACTTC. The encoded protein is CASSEGLADLYEQYF.

V and J are TRBV5-6 and TRBJ2-7; tentatively, D is TRBD1 (5 bases). CDR1 and CDR2 from the germline V gene are SGHDT and YYEEEE. V was shortened by 0 bases and J by 1 base, with 8 bases between the two germline ends. CDR3 length: 14 amino acids. For the CDR3, the DNA is TGTGCCAGCAGCTTGGTAGACAGTTCCTACGAGCAGTACTTC. This gives the protein CASSLVDSSYEQYF.

The chain couples TRBV6-5 to TRBJ1-3; D gene unclear. Germline CDR1 reads MNHEY; CDR2 reads SVGAGI. Trimming removed 6 bases at V and 0 bases at J, with 12 bases between. The CDR3 has 15 amino acids. CDR3 coding DNA: TGTGCCAGCAGACCCGCTCCGTTCTCTGGAAACACCATATATTTT. Its protein product is CASRPAPFSGNTIYF.

The gene calls are TRBV21-1 and TRBJ2-3; the table's D call, TRBD2, was not checked against the DNA. TRBV21-1 is a listed pseudogene. The length of the CDR3 is 17 residues. The DNA for the CDR3 is TGTGCCAGCAGCAAAGGGCTGCCTAGCACCCGCACAGATACGCAGTATTTT. This gives the protein CASSKGLPSTRTDTQYF.

By share, this clone counts as large. The rearrangement uses TRBV4-1 and TRBJ2-7; perhaps TRBD2 as D (5 bases). CDR3 size: 15 residues. Germline CDR1 and CDR2: MGHRA and YSYEKL. V was pared by 1 base and J by 7 bases, with 17 bases between. CDR3 sequence: CASSQVHPTSGEQYF. The CDR3 nucleotides read TGCGCCAGCAGCCAAGTTCATCCGACTTCGGGGGAGCAGTACTTC.

This clone was detected a few times. The CDR3 nucleotides are TGTGCCAGCAGCTCCCGAACGGTAATGGACTATGGCTACACCTTC. It encodes CASSSRTVMDYGYTF. The chain couples TRBV7-9 to TRBJ1-2; D ambiguous. V lost 4 bases and J lost 3, with 15 bases in between. The CDR3 extends over 15 amino acids. CDR1 is SEHNR, CDR2 FQNEAQ, per germline (reference sequence). The full variable domain, its missing parts supplied by reference TRBV7-9 and TRBJ1-2, is DTGVSQNPRHKITKRGQNVTFRCDPISEHNRLYWYRQTLGQGPEFLTYFQNEAQLEKSRLLSDRFSAERPKGSFSTLEIQRTEQGDSAMYLCASSSRTVMDYGYTFGSGTRLTVV.

This chain connects TRBV27 to TRBJ2-3; D might be TRBD2 (5 bases). V dropped 6 bases and J dropped 3 bases, with 13 bases sitting between them. This CDR3 has 14 residues. The germline CDR1 and CDR2 sequences are MNHEY and SMNVEV (reference sequence). The CDR3 DNA is TGTGCCAGCAGCTTCGTGAGGGAAACAGATACGCAGTATTTT. Amino acid sequence: CASSFVRETDTQYF.

Only a few counts were recorded for this clone. CDR3 nucleotides: TGCGCCAGCAGCCAAGATCCGGGCGGGGGCCCAGGGGGCTACACCTTC. Encoded protein: CASSQDPGGGPGGYTF. The chain couples TRBV4-1 to TRBJ1-2; TRBD1 might be the D (6 bases). CDR1 MGHRA and CDR2 YSYEKL come from the germline V gene. CDR3 length: 16 residues. The V end lost 0 bases, the J end lost 8 bases, and 19 bases lay between the germline ends.

There are a few counts of this clone. This sequence joins TRBV27 and TRBJ1-2; TRBD1 matches at 8 bases. V lost 6 bases, J lost 6 bases, and 12 bases stayed unmatched. The germline V gene has CDR1 MNHEY and CDR2 SMNVEV (reference sequence). The CDR3 totals 15 residues. Here the CDR3 DNA reads TGTGCCAGCAGCACCAGGGGGCCGAATTGGGATGGCTACACCTTC. This sequence encodes CASSTRGPNWDGYTF.